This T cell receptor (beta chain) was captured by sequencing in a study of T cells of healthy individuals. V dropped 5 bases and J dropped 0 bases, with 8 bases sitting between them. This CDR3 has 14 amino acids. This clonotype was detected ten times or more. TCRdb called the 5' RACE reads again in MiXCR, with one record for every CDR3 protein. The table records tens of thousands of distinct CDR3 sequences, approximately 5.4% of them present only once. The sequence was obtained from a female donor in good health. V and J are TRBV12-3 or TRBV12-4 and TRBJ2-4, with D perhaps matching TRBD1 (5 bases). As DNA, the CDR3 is TGTGCCAGCAGTGACAGCTTAGCCAAAAACATTCAGTACTTC. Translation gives CASSDSLAKNIQYF.